This T cell receptor beta chain was obtained from a study of blood T cell repertoires in COVID-19. Method: immunoSEQ multiplex PCR; TCRdb's copy keeps in-frame clones and lacks some. The sample has 150,000 to 200,000 clones, about four fifths seen once. The table lists this clone with a few counts. The clonotype comes from a middle-aged woman with acute or convalescent COVID-19. Input material: peripheral blood.

The CDR3 region is CASSQDRLRTGKDEKLFF. The CDR3 DNA is TGCGCCAGCAGCCAAGATCGCTTAAGAACAGGGAAGGATGAAAAACTGTTTTTT. The chain joins TRBV4-1 to TRBJ1-4, with D perhaps TRBD1 (6 bases). V dropped 0 bases and J dropped 6 bases, with 20 bases sitting between them. The CDR3 is 18 amino acids. The germline V gene encodes CDR1 MGHRA and CDR2 YSYEKL.